This T cell receptor (beta chain) was retrieved from a study of shared clonotypes between healthy human individuals. Study results and caveats: Non-shared clonotypes displayed generation probabilities falling below those of clonotypes present in all four donors. Sequencing of the sorted subsets was shown by rarefaction to be incomplete despite large depth.

To note about this clone: Its target is unknown.

Naive CD8 populations comprised CD45RO-negative cells positively selected for CCR7, excluding terminally differentiated effector memory CD45RA+ cells. This CDR3 is 16 amino acids long. J lost 6 bases, V lost 5 bases, and 9 bases had no gene match. Germline CDR1 is SEHNR and CDR2 is FQNEAQ (reference sequence). The genomic DNA of each subset was split evenly across several immunoSEQ plates. The method was immunoSEQ multiplex PCR; TCRdb's version includes in-frame clones alone and lacks a portion of them. This sample carries fewer than 700,000 clones, roughly 95% of them seen once, and the ten largest clones take about 0.11%.

The chain uses TRBV7-9 and TRBJ2-3, with 12 bases aligning to TRBD2. The clonotype was recovered from a woman in her 30s in good health. Material for sequencing was naive CD8+ T cells sorted from blood. CDR3 DNA sequence: TGTGCCAGCAGCCCACCTAGCGGGAGGGCCGTGGATACGCAGTATTTT. Residues: CASSPPSGRAVDTQYF.